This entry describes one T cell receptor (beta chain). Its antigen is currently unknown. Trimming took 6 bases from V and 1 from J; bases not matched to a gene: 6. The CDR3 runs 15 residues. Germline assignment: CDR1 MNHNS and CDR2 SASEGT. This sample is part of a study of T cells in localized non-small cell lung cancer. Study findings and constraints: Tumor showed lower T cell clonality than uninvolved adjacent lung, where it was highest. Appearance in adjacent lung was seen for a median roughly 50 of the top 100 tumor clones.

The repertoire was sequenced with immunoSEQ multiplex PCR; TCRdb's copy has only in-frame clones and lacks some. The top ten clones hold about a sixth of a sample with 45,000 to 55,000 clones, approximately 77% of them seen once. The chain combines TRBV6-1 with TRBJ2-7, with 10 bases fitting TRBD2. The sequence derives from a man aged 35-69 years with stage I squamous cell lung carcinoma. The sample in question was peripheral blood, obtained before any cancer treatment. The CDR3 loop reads CASRTGTSVSYEQYF. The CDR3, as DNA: TGTGCCAGCAGAACCGGGACTAGCGTATCCTACGAGCAGTACTTC.